These T cell receptor beta chains were read from a single sample in a study of T cells in localized non-small cell lung cancer. Measured with immunoSEQ multiplex PCR; TCRdb has only the in-frame clones, and not every one. The sample carries tens of thousands of clones, 86% recorded once. Source: peripheral blood, taken before any cancer treatment. The receptors derive from a man aged 35-69 years with stage I lung adenocarcinoma. Both conserved end residues are part of each CDR3. Each record gives: J gene, V gene, CDR3 length, clone size, D gene, CDR3 DNA, CDR3 protein. D genes are given only for firm matches. Clone size is shown for a subset of rows, as once, few, many or a class of expanded clone.

j_call: TRBJ2-2; v_call: TRBV7-9; cdr3_length: 16; clone_size: NA; d_call: TRBD2; cdr3_nt: TGTGCCAGCAGCTTAATCGGCGGGAGTCTGACCGGGGAGCTGTTTTTT; cdr3_aa: CASSLIGGSLTGELFF
j_call: TRBJ2-7; v_call: TRBV27; cdr3_length: 13; clone_size: NA; d_call: TRBD1; cdr3_nt: TGTGCCAGCAGATGGACAGGGCGAGGCGAGCAGTACTTC; cdr3_aa: CASRWTGRGEQYF
j_call: TRBJ2-7; v_call: TRBV15; cdr3_length: 17; clone_size: once; d_call: TRBD2; cdr3_nt: TGTGCCACCAGCAGAGATCTTCCGGGAGGGCCCTCCTACGAGCAGTACTTC; cdr3_aa: CATSRDLPGGPSYEQYF
j_call: TRBJ2-7; v_call: TRBV19; cdr3_length: 15; clone_size: NA; d_call: TRBD2; cdr3_nt: TGTGCCAGTAGTCCCTGGACTAGCGGGAGGGGTGAGCAGTACTTC; cdr3_aa: CASSPWTSGRGEQYF
j_call: TRBJ1-2; v_call: TRBV29-1; cdr3_length: 12; clone_size: NA; d_call: NA; cdr3_nt: TGCAGCGTGGCGGACGGAAACTATGGCTACACCTTC; cdr3_aa: CSVADGNYGYTF
j_call: TRBJ1-5; v_call: TRBV4-3; cdr3_length: 15; clone_size: NA; d_call: NA; cdr3_nt: TGCGCCAGCAGCCAAGATCCCGGGGGGAATCAGCCCCAGCATTTT; cdr3_aa: CASSQDPGGNQPQHF
j_call: TRBJ2-5; v_call: TRBV28; cdr3_length: 15; clone_size: NA; d_call: NA; cdr3_nt: TGTGCCAGCAGTCCGTTGGTAGGAGGGATGGAGACCCAGTACTTC; cdr3_aa: CASSPLVGGMETQYF
j_call: TRBJ1-5; v_call: TRBV19; cdr3_length: 16; clone_size: NA; d_call: TRBD1; cdr3_nt: TGTGCCAGTAGTACCGCAGGGGGCGCGGCGGGGCAGCCCCAGCATTTT; cdr3_aa: CASSTAGGAAGQPQHF
j_call: TRBJ1-1; v_call: TRBV7-3; cdr3_length: 13; clone_size: NA; d_call: NA; cdr3_nt: TGTGCCAGCAGCTTAACAGTGAACACTGAAGCTTTCTTT; cdr3_aa: CASSLTVNTEAFF
j_call: TRBJ1-1; v_call: TRBV4-3; cdr3_length: 15; clone_size: NA; d_call: TRBD1; cdr3_nt: TGCGCCAGCAGCCAAGATCTCGGGACAGAAACTGAAGCTTTCTTT; cdr3_aa: CASSQDLGTETEAFF
j_call: TRBJ2-3; v_call: TRBV7-9; cdr3_length: 16; clone_size: NA; d_call: NA; cdr3_nt: TGTGCCAGCAGCTTAGTCGGGCTAGCGAATACAGATACGCAGTATTTT; cdr3_aa: CASSLVGLANTDTQYF
j_call: TRBJ1-1; v_call: TRBV18; cdr3_length: 15; clone_size: few; d_call: TRBD1; cdr3_nt: TGTGCCAGCTCAGATCGGACAGGGGGGGACACTGAAGCTTTCTTT; cdr3_aa: CASSDRTGGDTEAFF
j_call: TRBJ1-5; v_call: TRBV7-7; cdr3_length: 19; clone_size: NA; d_call: TRBD1; cdr3_nt: TGTGCTAGCAGTCACCCTGCCCTGGGACAGGGATTAAGCAATCAGCCCCAGCATTTT; cdr3_aa: CASSHPALGQGLSNQPQHF
j_call: TRBJ2-7; v_call: TRBV7-8; cdr3_length: 14; clone_size: NA; d_call: NA; cdr3_nt: TGTGCCAGCAGCTTAACAGGCCCGACCTACGAGCAGTACTTC; cdr3_aa: CASSLTGPTYEQYF
j_call: TRBJ1-2; v_call: TRBV19; cdr3_length: 12; clone_size: NA; d_call: NA; cdr3_nt: TGTGCCAGTAGTATAAGAGGCGGTGGCTACACCTTC; cdr3_aa: CASSIRGGGYTF
j_call: TRBJ2-5; v_call: TRBV25-1; cdr3_length: 14; clone_size: NA; d_call: TRBD1; cdr3_nt: TGTGCCAGCAGTGAAATCCGGGACAGAGAGACCCAGTACTTC; cdr3_aa: CASSEIRDRETQYF
j_call: TRBJ1-2; v_call: TRBV2; cdr3_length: 15; clone_size: NA; d_call: TRBD1; cdr3_nt: TGTGCCAGCAGTGAAGGGGACAGACGCCGTCTGGGCTACACCTTC; cdr3_aa: CASSEGDRRRLGYTF
j_call: TRBJ2-5; v_call: TRBV11-1; cdr3_length: 13; clone_size: NA; d_call: NA; cdr3_nt: TGTGCCAGCAGCTTAGGAGTCGCTGAGACCCAGTACTTC; cdr3_aa: CASSLGVAETQYF
j_call: TRBJ2-7; v_call: TRBV4-1; cdr3_length: 14; clone_size: NA; d_call: TRBD2; cdr3_nt: TGCGCCAGCAGCCAGACTAGCGCCTCCTACGAGCAGTACTTC; cdr3_aa: CASSQTSASYEQYF
j_call: TRBJ1-5; v_call: TRBV6-6; cdr3_length: 16; clone_size: once; d_call: NA; cdr3_nt: TGTGCCAGCAGTACCTCAACCCTTTATAGCAATCAGCCCCAGCATTTT; cdr3_aa: CASSTSTLYSNQPQHF
j_call: TRBJ2-1; v_call: TRBV25-1; cdr3_length: 16; clone_size: NA; d_call: TRBD2; cdr3_nt: TGTGCCAGCAGTGAACCCGGGAGGGCCTTTTTCAATGAGCAGTTCTTC; cdr3_aa: CASSEPGRAFFNEQFF
j_call: TRBJ2-3; v_call: TRBV21-1; cdr3_length: 17; clone_size: NA; d_call: NA; cdr3_nt: TGTGCCAGCAGCAAAGCTCCCCTTGGGCGGGAGGCAGATACGCAGTATTTT; cdr3_aa: CASSKAPLGREADTQYF
j_call: TRBJ2-1; v_call: TRBV25-1; cdr3_length: 11; clone_size: NA; d_call: NA; cdr3_nt: TGTGCCAGCAGCGGAGACAGGGAGCAGTTCTTC; cdr3_aa: CASSGDREQFF
j_call: TRBJ2-3; v_call: TRBV5-1; cdr3_length: 12; clone_size: NA; d_call: NA; cdr3_nt: TGCGCCAGCAGCTTTCTCACAGATACGCAGTATTTT; cdr3_aa: CASSFLTDTQYF
j_call: TRBJ2-7; v_call: TRBV5-1; cdr3_length: 14; clone_size: few; d_call: NA; cdr3_nt: TGCGCCAGCAGCTGGGGAGGGGGCGGGTACGAGCAGTACTTC; cdr3_aa: CASSWGGGGYEQYF
j_call: TRBJ2-1; v_call: TRBV13; cdr3_length: 14; clone_size: NA; d_call: TRBD2; cdr3_nt: TGTGCCAGCAGCTTCCAGCGGGAGAGGGTTGAGCAGTTCTTC; cdr3_aa: CASSFQRERVEQFF
j_call: TRBJ2-1; v_call: TRBV4-2; cdr3_length: 14; clone_size: NA; d_call: NA; cdr3_nt: TGTGCCAGCAGCCAAGACTGGGGACGGGATGAGCAGTTCTTC; cdr3_aa: CASSQDWGRDEQFF
j_call: TRBJ2-2; v_call: TRBV7-2; cdr3_length: 15; clone_size: NA; d_call: TRBD2; cdr3_nt: TGTGCCAGCAGAACCGGGACTACGAACACCGGGGAGCTGTTTTTT; cdr3_aa: CASRTGTTNTGELFF
j_call: TRBJ2-5; v_call: TRBV2; cdr3_length: 11; clone_size: NA; d_call: NA; cdr3_nt: TGTGCCGGAGGGGGGAAAGAGACCCAGTACTTC; cdr3_aa: CAGGGKETQYF
j_call: TRBJ1-1; v_call: TRBV19; cdr3_length: 13; clone_size: NA; d_call: NA; cdr3_nt: TGTGCCAGTATTCGCCAGGGGCTGGCTGAAGCTTTCTTT; cdr3_aa: CASIRQGLAEAFF
j_call: TRBJ1-1; v_call: TRBV7-3; cdr3_length: 13; clone_size: NA; d_call: NA; cdr3_nt: TGTGCCAGCAGAATGTCGGGGGGCACTGAAGCTTTCTTT; cdr3_aa: CASRMSGGTEAFF
j_call: TRBJ2-5; v_call: TRBV30; cdr3_length: 11; clone_size: NA; d_call: NA; cdr3_nt: TGTGCCTGGAGTGTCTCGGAGACCCAGTACTTC; cdr3_aa: CAWSVSETQYF
j_call: TRBJ2-5; v_call: TRBV11-2; cdr3_length: 16; clone_size: NA; d_call: TRBD1; cdr3_nt: TGTGCCAGCAGCTTAGTGACAGGGAGAGCCCAAGAGACCCAGTACTTC; cdr3_aa: CASSLVTGRAQETQYF
j_call: TRBJ1-1; v_call: TRBV7-2; cdr3_length: 16; clone_size: NA; d_call: NA; cdr3_nt: TGTGCCAGCAGCTTAACAGGTGGGGGCATGAACACTGAAGCTTTCTTT; cdr3_aa: CASSLTGGGMNTEAFF
j_call: TRBJ2-3; v_call: TRBV18; cdr3_length: 16; clone_size: NA; d_call: TRBD1; cdr3_nt: TGTGCCAGCTCACCTGGATCAGGGGGCGGCACAGATACGCAGTATTTT; cdr3_aa: CASSPGSGGGTDTQYF